Sequencing of this T cell receptor (beta chain) was carried out in a study of cytomegalovirus exposure and HLA in healthy donors (dated 2017 in TCRdb). Broadly, across the study: According to an earlier analysis of 587 of the donors, about 180 million T cells yielded roughly 100 million unique TCR beta sequences and around 280 Gb of sequence data. Roughly 300 gigabases of sequencing data and around 85 million unique TCR sequences made up an early release that covered about 640 HLA-typed donors. Of the roughly 400 genotyped donors, 81% were placed in the genetic ancestry cluster associated with self-reported Caucasian donors. The study aimed to test whether cataloging public T cell receptors could reveal signatures of past pathogen exposure. The study used immunosequencing to profile the T cell repertoires of several hundred subjects and linked those repertoires to cytomegalovirus serostatus. In addition to the first cohort of 500 to 850 subjects, a separate validation cohort of approximately 130 different subjects was used. High-throughput TCR immunosequencing, statistical association of individual TCRs with disease status, and machine learning were combined to predict cytomegalovirus infection status. To study patterns of TCR occurrence, a later analysis re-analyzed previously published TCR beta repertoires from hundreds of donors and added high-resolution HLA genotyping. The later analysis used no new phenotypic data to find candidate immune exposures, relying instead on TCR beta sequences and their occurrence across donors. An earlier analysis of around 580 of the donors used high-throughput TCR beta sequencing to judge whether each TCR beta V gene segment behaved as functional or pseudogenic. Donor age, sex, ethnicity and CMV serostatus were compiled alongside the repertoire data. A later genetic analysis used genome-wide SNP genotypes for about 60% of the roughly 700 donors, treating that subset as a discovery cohort. All discovery cohort repertoires had been generated on a single sequencing platform. Class I and class II HLA loci were covered by the typing at four-digit resolution. The number of donors typed differed by locus, with 629-630 for A, B, C, DRB1 and DQB1, around 560 for DQA1, over 600 for DPA1, and roughly 450 for DPB1. Roughly 5 DR-DQ haplotypes were handled as single units for association and clustering, since linkage in the cohort was strong. On average, roughly 200,000 unique TCR beta nucleotide sequences were sequenced per donor among about 400 genotyped donors of the cohort, with roughly 18% of those sequences being non-productive. General findings and caveats noted by the study authors: Across donors, most TCR sequences were observed very rarely, whereas some public TCRs were present in many individuals. In a later analysis, some 18,000 TCR beta sequences were associated with specific HLA alleles at a false discovery rate of 0.05. Assigning TCR associations to individual alleles was difficult when HLA alleles, especially DR and DQ, strongly co-occurred. Linkage disequilibrium might explain the correlated functional status among segregating V segments, but an unknown experimental factor could not be excluded. Compared with the 666-donor mean, donors in an Asian-associated ancestry cluster had fewer N-insertions in productive TCRs, according to a later genetic analysis. Because some donors lacked HLA typing at each locus, the association tests relied only on the typed subset. In a later analysis, HLA-associated TCR beta chains were found to be more clonally expanded and to have lower generation probabilities than equally common non-associated chains. A later analysis found that TCR association rates varied across HLA loci, with DRB1 alleles showing the most associated TCRs and HLA-C alleles the fewest. A further reported finding was that TCR beta sequences accurately predicted the HLA-A and HLA-B alleles for most subjects in the first cohort. Most CMV-associated TCR beta chains appeared to be HLA-restricted in a later analysis, and the HLA associations seemed to be driven largely by CMV exposure. The authors suggested that the approach could potentially be extended to other disease states and immunological phenotypes. An association between a missense DCLRE1C variant and V-gene and J-gene trimming of TCR beta chains was found in a later genetic analysis and replicated in an independent cohort. The sequencing pipeline was judged likely to have produced a cluster of highly shared sequence variants as a technical artifact. A total of 164 TCR beta chains were listed by the study as associated with cytomegalovirus. Three of the identified cytomegalovirus-associated TCR beta chains were confirmed in vitro to be specific for cytomegalovirus antigens. For the cohort, immune exposure information was limited to CMV serostatus. Broadly in line with IMGT annotations, most TCR beta V segments showed up in productive rearrangements about 90% or about 30% of the time in an earlier analysis of 450 to 600 of the donors. The 87-base-pair reads could not distinguish some IMGT-functional V segments, including TRBV6-2 and TRBV6-3, so those segments were excluded. The classifier was reported to diagnose cytomegalovirus status with high specificity and sensitivity in both the original and validation cohorts. The presence/absence analyses assumed that sequencing depth was roughly uniform across donors, and that assumption may not be true. Several of the top co-occurrence clusters appeared to be linked to parvovirus B19, influenza, CMV and Epstein-Barr virus, according to a later analysis. Because counts were too low, roughly 17 rarely observed V segments, including chromosome 9 orphons, were left out of the earlier analysis of some 600 of the donors. In this cohort, only TCR beta chains were sequenced, and detectable features were limited by the absence of alpha or paired-chain data.

From the cysteine up to the phenylalanine, the CDR3 has a length of 15 residues. Of all the DNA, just the CDR3 is kept, 45 bases in frame from base 1. Deletion took 2 bases off V and 4 bases off J, with a span of 13 bases between the germline ends. The germline V gene sets CDR1 to SGHAT and CDR2 to FQNNGV. Libraries came from the immunoSEQ multiplex PCR assay. For the multiplex PCR, a mixture combining 60 forward primers for TCR Vbeta segments and 13 reverse primers for TCR Jbeta segments was used. The CDR3 region of rearranged TCR beta genes was amplified from genomic DNA by a multiplex PCR assay. The amplified TCR beta libraries were sequenced on the Illumina HiSeq System as 87-base-pair reads. The original pipeline was this. In a later analysis, tens of millions of unique TCR beta chains were counted across the 500 to 700 repertoires, and around 10 million of these chains were shared by at least two donors. Raw reads were error-corrected and collapsed into unique sequences by a nearest-neighbor algorithm in which closely related sequences were merged to remove PCR and sequencing errors. Alignment of CDR3 sequences to IMGT reference sequences was used to assign V, D and J gene segments. Each retained sequence needed at least a six-nucleotide match to both a V gene segment and a J gene segment. A rearrangement was called productive if the CDR3 had no stop codons and remained in frame with V and J, and every other rearrangement was called non-productive. CDR3 was defined according to IMGT convention as the region running from the second conserved V-encoded cysteine to the conserved J-encoded phenylalanine. The earlier analysis of a few hundred of the donors excluded any sequence lacking an unambiguous match to a single V gene segment. An earlier analysis of 587 of the donors called V segments functional above 56.7% productive rearrangements and segregating when the between-donor standard deviation exceeded 5%. A statistical classification framework was developed to diagnose cytomegalovirus status using the catalog of TCR beta chain sequences. In a later analysis, TCR nucleotide sequences were compared against IMGT/GENE-DB human TR gene sequences so that V and J genes could be assigned. Using the TCRdist pipeline, a later analysis assigned CDR3 sequences along with most-parsimonious VDJ recombination scenarios. In a later analysis, each TCR beta chain was defined by its CDR3 amino acid sequence together with its V-gene family, and reads without a unique V-gene family were excluded. To address suspected cross-contamination and a sequencing artifact, a later analysis removed 550 to 750 highly shared, low-generation-probability nucleotide sequences. In a later analysis, a clonal expansion index was calculated for each public chain from normalized within-repertoire ranks of inferred template counts. A later analysis computed generation probabilities with a VDJ recombination model fitted to out-of-frame rearrangements, and checked the results against IGoR. A later analysis scored TCR-TCR, TCR-HLA and TCR-CMV co-occurrence with hypergeometric tests, applying a repertoire-size bias correction to TCR pairs. False discovery rates were estimated in a later analysis by permuting HLA or CMV assignments 20 times. In a later analysis, co-occurring TCRs were grouped using DBSCAN, and TCRdist sequence similarity was added for clustering within HLA-allele-positive subsets. Repertoires with fewer than 30,000 or more than 120,000 public chains, plus five repertoires with anomalous nucleotide sharing, were excluded from co-occurrence clustering. TCRdb's version of the immuneACCESS table is confined to in-frame rearrangements and falls short of the full clone set. An unresolved V gene accounts for under half of the shortfall where checked; the remainder is of unknown origin. V, J and clone size were drawn from that table, and D and trimming were deduced from the DNA. The sample records fewer than 200,000 clones, more than 65% of which are singletons. Of the sample, roughly 1.5% falls within the top ten clones.

As regards this clone: Its antigen is still unknown. There are no base qualities to consult, and no much larger clone falls within one base.

The cohort consisted of 666 healthy bone marrow donors. Cohort members were all nominally healthy when sampled, although unrecorded immune exposures were likely present. The donor was CMV seronegative and belonged to the group of 352 seronegative cohort members. A peripheral blood sample was provided by each donor, and peripheral blood mononuclear cells were used for TCR beta sequencing. Genomic DNA was extracted from the blood cell samples with the Qiagen DNeasy Blood Extraction Kit. This TCR derives from a male donor in good health and CMV-seronegative. Sample: PBMCs. Recombination joined TRBV11-2 with TRBJ2-3; a tentative D call is TRBD2 (5 bases match). The DNA sequence is TGTGCCAGCAGCTTAACTCCCTCCGGGGCAGATACGCAGTATTTT. It codes for CASSLTPSGADTQYF. Beyond the CDR3, the reference TRBV11-2 and TRBJ2-3 genes provide the residues; the full variable domain reads: EAGVAQSPRYKIIEKRQSVAFWCNPISGHATLYWYQQILGQGPKLLIQFQNNGVVDDSQLPKDRFSAERLKGVDSTLKIQPAKLEDSAVYLCASSLTPSGADTQYFGPGTRLTVL.